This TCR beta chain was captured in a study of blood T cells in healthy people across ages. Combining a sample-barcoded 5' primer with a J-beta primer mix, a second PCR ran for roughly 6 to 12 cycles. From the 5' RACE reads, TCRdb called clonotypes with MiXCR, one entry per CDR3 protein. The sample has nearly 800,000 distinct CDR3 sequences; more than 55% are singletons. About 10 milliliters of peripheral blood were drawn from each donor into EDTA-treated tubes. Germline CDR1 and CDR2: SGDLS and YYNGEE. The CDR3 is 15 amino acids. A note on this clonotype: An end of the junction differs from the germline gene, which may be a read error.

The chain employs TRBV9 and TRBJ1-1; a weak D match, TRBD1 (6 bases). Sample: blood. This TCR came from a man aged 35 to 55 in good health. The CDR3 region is CASSISRAGGTEALF. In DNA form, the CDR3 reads TGTGCCAGCAGCATTTCCAGGGCTGGGGGCACTGAAGCTTTGTTT.